The rows below give T cell receptor beta chains drawn from one sample of a study of T cell repertoires in cytomegalovirus infection. TCRdb called the reads again in MiXCR, with one record for every CDR3 protein. The table has under 150,000 distinct CDR3 sequences, less than 9.5% seen once. Sequencing input: PBMCs. The receptors come from a human donor in good health (CMV status not recorded). Some clones in this sample may be carry-over from other donors' samples. CDR3s include the opening cysteine and the closing phenylalanine or tryptophan. A D gene is named only where the DNA matches it firmly. Size values are once, few and many counts, or a class for expanded clones, and some rows have none.

TRBD1,TRBV5-6,16,few,TRBJ2-1,TGTGCCAGCAGCTATATACGGGACAGGGGGCGAGATGAGCAGTTCTTC,CASSYIRDRGRDEQFF
-,TRBV6-6,14,many,TRBJ1-2,TGTGCCAGCAGATCCTCCGGGACCGGGAGTGGCTACACCTTC,CASRSSGTGSGYTF
-,TRBV28,12,many,TRBJ2-7,TGTGCCAGCAGAGGACAGACCTACGAGCAGTACTTC,CASRGQTYEQYF
TRBD1,TRBV7-9,16,many,TRBJ1-1,TGTGCCAGCAGCTTAGGTACAGGGGCCTTGAACACTGAAGCTTTCTTT,CASSLGTGALNTEAFF
-,TRBV6-6,13,many,TRBJ2-1,TGTGCCAGCAGTCGCGTCGGTCACAATGAGCAGTTCTTC,CASSRVGHNEQFF
TRBD1,TRBV23-1,14,many,TRBJ1-5,TGCGCCAGCAGTCGACAGGGACCCAATCAGCCCCAGCATTTT,CASSRQGPNQPQHF
-,TRBV5-1,14,-,TRBJ1-1,TGCGCCAGCAGCCTACCATACGATGGGCCTGAAGCTTTCTTT,CASSLPYDGPEAFF
-,TRBV7-2,15,many,TRBJ1-4,TGTGCCAGCAGCTTAAATTTCACTCCCAATGAAAAACTGTTTTTT,CASSLNFTPNEKLFF
-,TRBV28,12,many,TRBJ1-1,TGTGCCAGCAGTCGCTCGACCCTGGGAGCTTTCTTT,CASSRSTLGAFF
-,TRBV6-6,15,few,TRBJ2-7,TGTGCCAGCAGTCCCCTCGACAGGACCTCCTACGAGCAGTACTTC,CASSPLDRTSYEQYF
-,TRBV19,14,many,TRBJ2-1,TGTGCCAGTAAAAAAGGGAGCTCCTACAATGAGCAGTTCTTC,CASKKGSSYNEQFF
-,TRBV28,12,many,TRBJ1-1,TGTGCCAGCAGTCCCATCTTCACTGAAGCTTTCTTT,CASSPIFTEAFF
-,TRBV5-1,16,many,TRBJ2-5,TGCGCCAGCAGCTTGGTAGGCGGTCAGGCCCAGGAGACCCAGTACTTC,CASSLVGGQAQETQYF
-,TRBV14,15,many,TRBJ1-1,TGTGCCAGCAGCCAAGGGGCAGGGAGGAACACTGAAGCTTTCTTT,CASSQGAGRNTEAFF
-,TRBV19,12,many,TRBJ1-1,TGTGCCAGTAATGGCAGACACACTGAAGCTTTCTTT,CASNGRHTEAFF
TRBD1,TRBV5-1,14,-,TRBJ1-1,TGCGCCAGCAGCTCACAGGGGGCTGGCGCTGAAGCTTTCTTT,CASSSQGAGAEAFF
TRBD2,TRBV5-4,15,many,TRBJ2-3,TGTGCCAGCAGCTCCAAGCGGGGGAGCACAGATACGCAGTATTTT,CASSSKRGSTDTQYF
-,TRBV6-5,15,many,TRBJ2-1,TGTGCCAGCAGTTACGTTCAGGGCTCCTACAATGAGCAGTTCTTC,CASSYVQGSYNEQFF
-,TRBV7-2,14,many,TRBJ2-1,TGTGCCAGCAGCTTAGCCGTCCTATACAATGAGCAGTTCTTC,CASSLAVLYNEQFF
-,TRBV28,12,many,TRBJ2-7,TGTGCAGGGGCAGGGATGTTAGGGGAGCAGTACTTC,CAGAGMLGEQYF
TRBD1,TRBV5-1,13,many,TRBJ2-1,TGCGCCAGCAGCCCGTCAGACAGGGTTGGGGAGTTCTTC,CASSPSDRVGEFF
-,TRBV29-1,13,-,TRBJ1-2,TGCAGCGTGGCCGCGGTTTCTGACTATGGCTACACCTTC,CSVAAVSDYGYTF
-,TRBV28,13,many,TRBJ2-7,TGTGCCAGCAGTCTGGACAGCTCCTACGAGCAGTACTTC,CASSLDSSYEQYF
-,TRBV5-3,11,few,TRBJ2-5,TGTGCCAGCACGCTGCACCAGACCCAGTACTTC,CASTLHQTQYF
-,TRBV18,15,many,TRBJ1-1,TGTGCCAGCTCACCACCGGTAGGAGTGAACACTGAAGCTTTCTTT,CASSPPVGVNTEAFF
-,TRBV7-9,14,few,TRBJ2-1,TGTGCCAGCAGCTTAGAGGCAGGGTGGGCTGAGCAGTTCTTC,CASSLEAGWAEQFF
-,TRBV20-1,13,few,TRBJ2-7,TGCAGTGCTAGGCGGGCAGGCCAGGACGAGCAGTACTTC,CSARRAGQDEQYF
TRBD1,TRBV10-3,14,many,TRBJ2-1,TGTGCCATCCAGGGACAGGAGACTTACAATGAGCAGTTCTTC,CAIQGQETYNEQFF
-,TRBV20-1,13,-,TRBJ1-5,TGCAGTGCAAGACGGGACCCAAATCAGCCCCAGCATTTT,CSARRDPNQPQHF
TRBD1,TRBV11-1,17,many,TRBJ2-1,TGTGCCAGCAGCGCCCGGGTGGGGCAGGGGGCCTACAATGAGCAGTTCTTC,CASSARVGQGAYNEQFF
-,TRBV2,13,few,TRBJ1-1,TGTGCCAGCAGGGCGGACATGAACACTGAAGCTTTCTTT,CASRADMNTEAFF